This is a list of T cell receptor beta chains from one sample in a study of T cells after yellow fever vaccination. TCRdb called the 5' RACE reads again in MiXCR, with one record for every CDR3 protein. Of almost 600,000 distinct CDR3 sequences listed, 13% are singletons. Specimen: PBMCs, collected on the day of the yellow fever booster vaccination. The receptor set was obtained from a man aged 30 to 39 who received the YFV17D yellow fever vaccine. Both conserved end residues are part of each CDR3. The order of the fields is D gene, J gene, clone size, V gene, CDR3 protein, CDR3 DNA. D genes are given only for firm matches. Clone size is shown for a subset of rows, as once, few, many or a class of expanded clone.

TRBD1	TRBJ1-2	few	TRBV7-2	CASSRQGTANYGYTF	TGTGCCAGCAGCCGACAGGGGACCGCTAACTATGGCTACACCTTC
TRBD2	TRBJ2-1	-	TRBV5-1	CASSLGLAAVNEQFF	TGCGCCAGCAGCTTAGGACTAGCGGCTGTCAATGAGCAGTTCTTC
-	TRBJ2-1	-	TRBV6-1	CASREPGSENEQFF	TGTGCCAGCAGGGAACCGGGAAGTGAGAATGAGCAGTTCTTC
TRBD2	TRBJ2-7	few	TRBV27	CASSFSGSKYEQYF	TGTGCCAGCAGTTTTAGCGGGAGCAAATACGAGCAGTACTTC
-	TRBJ2-6	few	TRBV29-1	CSARRMGANVLTF	TGCAGCGCCCGCAGGATGGGGGCCAACGTCCTGACTTTC
TRBD2	TRBJ2-7	-	TRBV20-1	CSASPFLADSYEQYF	TGCAGTGCTAGCCCGTTTCTAGCGGACTCCTACGAGCAGTACTTC
-	TRBJ1-3	few	TRBV12-3/TRBV12-4	CASTENRGNTIYF	TGTGCCAGCACCGAGAACCGAGGAAACACCATATATTTT
TRBD1	TRBJ1-1	-	TRBV5-1	CASPRADRGLYGEAFF	TGCGCCAGTCCAAGGGCGGACAGGGGATTATATGGTGAAGCTTTCTTT
-	TRBJ2-5	-	TRBV20-1	CSARMNNQETQYF	TGCAGTGCTAGAATGAACAACCAAGAGACCCAGTACTTC
-	TRBJ2-3	few	TRBV18	CASSRGRGTDTQYF	TGTGCCAGCTCACGCGGACGGGGCACAGATACGCAGTATTTT
-	TRBJ2-3	many	TRBV12-3/TRBV12-4	CASRIDPDTQYF	TGTGCCAGCAGAATAGACCCAGATACGCAGTATTTT
-	TRBJ1-5	many	TRBV6-2/TRBV6-3	CASRDPNQPQHF	TGTGCCAGCCGAGACCCAAATCAGCCCCAGCATTTT
-	TRBJ1-6	-	TRBV4-1	CASSQSSGTPGVNSPLHF	TGCGCCAGCAGCCAAAGCTCCGGGACGCCGGGGGTCAATTCACCCCTCCACTTT
-	TRBJ2-7	-	TRBV20-1	CSAPGTDVYEQYF	TGCAGTGCCCCCGGGACTGATGTCTACGAGCAGTACTTC
-	TRBJ2-2	once	TRBV29-1	CSFTRGLASTGELFF	TGCAGTTTTACGCGGGGGCTAGCTAGCACCGGGGAGCTGTTTTTT
-	TRBJ2-1	-	TRBV27	CASRKAGSYNEQFF	TGTGCCAGCAGGAAAGCGGGCTCCTACAATGAGCAGTTCTTC
TRBD1	TRBJ2-6	-	TRBV20-1	CSGEPTGTGLAGANVLTF	TGCAGTGGTGAACCTACCGGGACAGGGTTAGCTGGGGCCAACGTCCTGACTTTC
-	TRBJ2-7	-	TRBV5-1	CASSQTDSGAYEQYF	TGCGCCAGCAGCCAGACCGATAGCGGAGCCTACGAGCAGTACTTC
TRBD2	TRBJ2-7	-	TRBV9	CASSVTGLAYEQYF	TGTGCCAGCAGCGTAACCGGACTAGCCTACGAGCAGTACTTC
-	TRBJ2-7	-	TRBV20-1	CSATRQTSSLYEQYF	TGCAGTGCTACAAGACAGACAAGCTCCCTCTACGAGCAGTACTTC
-	TRBJ1-1	-	TRBV12-5	CASGLGPTNTEAFF	TGTGCTAGTGGTTTAGGACCTACGAACACTGAAGCTTTCTTT
-	TRBJ2-5	-	TRBV5-6	CASREFGGWETQYF	TGTGCCAGCAGGGAGTTTGGGGGCTGGGAGACCCAGTACTTC
-	TRBJ2-2	-	TRBV20-1	CSADRSSGELFF	TGCAGTGCAGACAGGAGCTCCGGGGAGCTGTTTTTT
-	TRBJ2-3	few	TRBV5-4	CASRSQVGVTTDTQYF	TGTGCCAGCAGATCCCAAGTGGGAGTTACCACAGATACGCAGTATTTT
TRBD2	TRBJ2-4	-	TRBV20-1	CSAGTSGIAKNIQYF	TGCAGTGCTGGGACTAGCGGGATAGCCAAAAACATTCAGTACTTC
TRBD1	TRBJ1-5	few	TRBV6-1	CASSGGQGRVGSQHF	TGTGCCAGCAGCGGAGGACAGGGCCGTGTCGGGTCCCAGCATTTT
TRBD2	TRBJ2-1	-	TRBV12-3/TRBV12-4	CASKLTSGSPNEQFF	TGTGCCAGCAAACTGACTAGCGGGAGCCCCAATGAGCAGTTCTTC
-	TRBJ2-5	-	TRBV6-2/TRBV6-3	CASRDYRRESTQYF	TGTGCCAGCAGGGACTACAGGAGGGAGTCGACCCAGTACTTC
-	TRBJ1-5	-	TRBV7-9	CASSLAVEPQHF	TGTGCCAGCAGCTTAGCGGTAGAGCCCCAGCATTTT
-	TRBJ1-1	few	TRBV7-8	CASSLAGRVGSTEAFF	TGTGCCAGCAGCTTAGCGGGCAGGGTCGGTAGCACTGAAGCTTTCTTT
-	TRBJ1-2	few	TRBV7-9	CASSPRQYSNYGYTF	TGTGCCAGCAGCCCTAGACAGTATTCTAACTATGGCTACACCTTC
TRBD2	TRBJ2-1	-	TRBV7-6	CASSLDIGGRALGEQFF	TGTGCCAGCAGCTTAGATATCGGGGGGAGGGCCCTCGGAGAGCAGTTCTTC
-	TRBJ2-5	-	TRBV10-3	CAISDSGHQETQYF	TGTGCCATCAGTGATTCGGGACACCAAGAGACCCAGTACTTC
-	TRBJ2-5	few	TRBV10-2	CASTEQGGVETQYF	TGCGCCAGCACCGAGCAGGGCGGGGTAGAGACCCAGTACTTC
-	TRBJ2-3	few	TRBV9	CASSRVGELDTQYF	TGTGCCAGTTCTAGGGTAGGAGAGTTAGATACGCAGTATTTT
-	TRBJ2-3	few	TRBV7-2	CASSLNSGTDTQYF	TGTGCCAGCAGCTTAAATTCGGGGACAGATACGCAGTATTTT
-	TRBJ2-5	-	TRBV6-2/TRBV6-3	CASYGPGGQETQYF	TGTGCCAGCTATGGCCCTGGGGGCCAAGAGACCCAGTACTTC
-	TRBJ2-1	few	TRBV4-3	CASSQDRLAFNEQFF	TGCGCCAGCAGCCAAGATAGGTTAGCCTTCAATGAGCAGTTCTTC
-	TRBJ2-5	few	TRBV20-1	CSAHLSDQYF	TGCAGCGCTCACCTGAGCGACCAGTACTTC
TRBD1	TRBJ2-7	-	TRBV4-1	CASSQDPGQGVHEQYF	TGCGCCAGCAGCCAAGATCCGGGACAGGGTGTCCACGAGCAGTACTTC
TRBD2	TRBJ2-5	few	TRBV6-1	CASSPPAGGPETQYF	TGTGCCAGCAGCCCTCCAGCGGGAGGGCCCGAGACCCAGTACTTC
-	TRBJ1-5	-	TRBV28	CASSFFSVVLQPQHF	TGTGCCAGCAGTTTTTTCTCGGTCGTGCTACAGCCCCAGCATTTT
-	TRBJ1-4	many	TRBV5-6	CASSPTATNEKLFF	TGTGCCAGCAGCCCAACAGCAACTAATGAAAAACTGTTTTTT
-	TRBJ2-1	many	TRBV10-3	CAISGAGTYNEQFF	TGTGCCATCAGTGGCGCAGGGACGTACAATGAGCAGTTCTTC
-	TRBJ2-2	few	TRBV4-3	CASSPRFPTQRGNTGELFF	TGCGCCAGCAGCCCCCGTTTCCCGACTCAACGAGGGAACACCGGGGAGCTGTTTTTT
-	TRBJ2-1	-	TRBV7-9	CASSWTNNEQFF	TGTGCCAGCAGCTGGACCAACAATGAGCAGTTCTTC
-	TRBJ1-5	-	TRBV5-1	CASSPEQGELRNQPQHF	TGCGCCAGCAGCCCCGAACAGGGTGAACTTCGCAATCAGCCCCAGCATTTT
TRBD1	TRBJ1-5	few	TRBV6-5	CATRQGDQPQHF	TGTGCCACCCGACAGGGCGATCAGCCCCAGCATTTT
TRBD2	TRBJ2-7	few	TRBV10-3	CAISGGTSSYEQYF	TGTGCCATCAGTGGGGGGACTAGCAGTTACGAGCAGTACTTC
TRBD2	TRBJ2-3	-	TRBV28	CASSAAGTSGRTDTQYF	TGTGCCAGCAGTGCAGCCGGGACTAGCGGGAGAACAGATACGCAGTATTTT
-	TRBJ2-7	-	TRBV27	CASNPTGYPSYEQYF	TGTGCCAGCAACCCGACAGGATACCCATCCTACGAGCAGTACTTC
TRBD2	TRBJ2-5	-	TRBV29-1	CSVVAGKETQYF	TGCAGCGTTGTAGCGGGAAAAGAGACCCAGTACTTC
-	TRBJ1-5	few	TRBV18	CASSPRGEDQPQHF	TGTGCCAGCTCACCAAGGGGGGAAGATCAGCCCCAGCATTTT